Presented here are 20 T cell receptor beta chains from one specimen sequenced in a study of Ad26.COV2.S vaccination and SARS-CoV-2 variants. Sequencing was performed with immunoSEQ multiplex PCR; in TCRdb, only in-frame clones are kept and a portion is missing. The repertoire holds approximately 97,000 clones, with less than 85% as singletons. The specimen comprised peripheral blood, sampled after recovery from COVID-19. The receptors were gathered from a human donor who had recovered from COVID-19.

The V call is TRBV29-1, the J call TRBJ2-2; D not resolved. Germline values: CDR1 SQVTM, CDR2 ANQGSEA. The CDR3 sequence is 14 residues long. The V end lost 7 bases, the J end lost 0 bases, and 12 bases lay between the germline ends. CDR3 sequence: CSDKSFTNTGELFF. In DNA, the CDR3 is TGCAGCGACAAGTCTTTCACGAACACCGGGGAGCTGTTTTTT.

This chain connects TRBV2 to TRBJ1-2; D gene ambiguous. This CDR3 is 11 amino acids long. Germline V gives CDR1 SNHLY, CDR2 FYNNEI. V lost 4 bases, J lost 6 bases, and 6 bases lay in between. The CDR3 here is CASSVLDGYTF. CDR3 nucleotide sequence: TGTGCCAGCAGTGTTTTGGATGGCTACACCTTC.

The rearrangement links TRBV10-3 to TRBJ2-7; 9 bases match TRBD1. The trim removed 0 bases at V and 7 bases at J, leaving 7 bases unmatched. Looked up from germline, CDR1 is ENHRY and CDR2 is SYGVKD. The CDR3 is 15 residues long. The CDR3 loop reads CAISESGQGGWEQYF. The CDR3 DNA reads TGTGCCATCAGTGAGTCGGGACAGGGTGGATGGGAGCAGTACTTC.

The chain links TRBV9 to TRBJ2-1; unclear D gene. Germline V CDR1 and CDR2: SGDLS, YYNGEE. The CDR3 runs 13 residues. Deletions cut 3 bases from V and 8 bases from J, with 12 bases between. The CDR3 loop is CASSASPDHEQFF. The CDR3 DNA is TGTGCCAGCAGCGCATCCCCAGACCATGAGCAGTTCTTC.

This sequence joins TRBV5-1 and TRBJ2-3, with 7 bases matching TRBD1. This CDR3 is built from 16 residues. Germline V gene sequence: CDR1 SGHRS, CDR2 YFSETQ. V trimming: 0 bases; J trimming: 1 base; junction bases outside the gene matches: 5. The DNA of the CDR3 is TGCGCCAGCAGCTTGGTAGGGACAGACCGCACAGATACGCAGTATTTT. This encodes CASSLVGTDRTDTQYF.

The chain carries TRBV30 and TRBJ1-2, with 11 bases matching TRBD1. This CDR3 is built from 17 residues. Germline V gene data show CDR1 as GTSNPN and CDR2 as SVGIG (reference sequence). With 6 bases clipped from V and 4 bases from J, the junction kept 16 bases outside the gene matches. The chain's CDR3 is CACGEEGQGVRGYGYTF. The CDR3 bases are TGTGCCTGTGGGGAGGAGGGACAGGGGGTAAGGGGCTATGGCTACACCTTC.

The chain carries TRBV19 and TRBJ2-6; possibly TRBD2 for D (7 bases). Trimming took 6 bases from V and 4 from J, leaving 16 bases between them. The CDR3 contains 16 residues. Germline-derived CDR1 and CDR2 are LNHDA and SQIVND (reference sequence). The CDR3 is CASREWGGAGANVLTF. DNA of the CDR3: TGTGCCAGTAGGGAGTGGGGGGGCGCCGGGGCCAACGTCCTGACTTTC.

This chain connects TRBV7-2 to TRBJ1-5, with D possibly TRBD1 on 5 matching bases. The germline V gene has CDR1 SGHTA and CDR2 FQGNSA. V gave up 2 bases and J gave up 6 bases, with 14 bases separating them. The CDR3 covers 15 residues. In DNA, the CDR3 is TGTGCCAGCAGCTTAAAAGCCGGCGGGGGTCAGCCCCAGCATTTT. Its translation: CASSLKAGGGQPQHF.

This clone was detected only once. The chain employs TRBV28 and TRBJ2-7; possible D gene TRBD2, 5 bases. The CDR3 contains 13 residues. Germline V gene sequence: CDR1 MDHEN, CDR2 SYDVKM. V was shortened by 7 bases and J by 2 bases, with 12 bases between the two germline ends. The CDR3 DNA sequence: TGTGCCAGCAATTCCGCCGGGGCCTACGAGCAGTACTTC. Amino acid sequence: CASNSAGAYEQYF.

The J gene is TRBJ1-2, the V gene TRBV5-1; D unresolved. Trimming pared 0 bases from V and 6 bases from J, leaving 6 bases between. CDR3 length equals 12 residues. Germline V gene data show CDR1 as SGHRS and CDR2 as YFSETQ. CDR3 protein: CASSLDSDGYTF. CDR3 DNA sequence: TGCGCCAGCAGCTTGGACAGTGATGGCTACACCTTC.

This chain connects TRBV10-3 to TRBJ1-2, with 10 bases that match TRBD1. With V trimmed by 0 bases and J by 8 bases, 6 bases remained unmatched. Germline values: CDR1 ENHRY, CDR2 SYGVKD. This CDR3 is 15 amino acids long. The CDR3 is CAISESKDRGNGYTF. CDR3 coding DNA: TGTGCCATCAGTGAGTCGAAGGACAGGGGGAACGGCTACACCTTC.

CDR3 in amino acids: CASSLGQPQHF. The CDR3 coding sequence is TGTGCCAGCAGCCTTGGGCAGCCCCAGCATTTT. The V and J genes are TRBV6-2 or TRBV6-3 and TRBJ1-5; D is unresolved. Germline V lookup: CDR1 MNHEY, CDR2 SVGEGT. V shed 6 bases and J shed 7 bases, with 7 bases lying between them. The CDR3 contains 11 residues.

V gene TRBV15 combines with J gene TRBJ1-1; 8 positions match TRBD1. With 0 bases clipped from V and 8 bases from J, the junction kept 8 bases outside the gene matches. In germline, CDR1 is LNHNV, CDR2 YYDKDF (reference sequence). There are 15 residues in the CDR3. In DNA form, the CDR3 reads TGTGCCACCAGCAGAGATCTTGGACAGGGAGGGGAAGCTTTCTTT. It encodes CATSRDLGQGGEAFF.

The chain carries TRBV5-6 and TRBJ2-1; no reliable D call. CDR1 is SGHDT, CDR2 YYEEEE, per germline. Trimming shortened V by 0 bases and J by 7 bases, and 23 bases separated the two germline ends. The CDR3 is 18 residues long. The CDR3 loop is CASSLEPDVGPFGNEQFF. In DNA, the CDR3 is TGTGCCAGCAGCTTGGAGCCGGATGTAGGTCCGTTTGGGAATGAGCAGTTCTTC. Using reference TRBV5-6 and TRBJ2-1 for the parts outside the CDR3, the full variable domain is DAGVTQSPTHLIKTRGQQVTLRCSPKSGHDTVSWYQQALGQGPQFIFQYYEEEERQRGNFPDRFSGHQFPNYSSELNVNALLLGDSALYLCASSLEPDVGPFGNEQFFGPGTRLTVL.

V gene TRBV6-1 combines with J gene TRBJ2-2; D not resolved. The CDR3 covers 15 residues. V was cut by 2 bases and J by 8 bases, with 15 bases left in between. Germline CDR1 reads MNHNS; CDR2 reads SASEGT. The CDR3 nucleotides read TGTGCCAGCAGTGAACAGGAGAATTCCCCGGGGGAGCTGTTTTTT. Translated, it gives CASSEQENSPGELFF.

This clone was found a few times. The CDR3 spells CASSDPSRVWETQYF. In nucleotides, the CDR3 is TGTGCCAGCAGTGACCCTTCCAGGGTCTGGGAGACCCAGTACTTC. The chain carries TRBV2 and TRBJ2-5, with D maybe TRBD1 (5 bases). V was pared by 3 bases and J by 5 bases, with 16 bases between. CDR1 and CDR2 from the germline V gene are SNHLY and FYNNEI. This CDR3 has 15 amino acids.

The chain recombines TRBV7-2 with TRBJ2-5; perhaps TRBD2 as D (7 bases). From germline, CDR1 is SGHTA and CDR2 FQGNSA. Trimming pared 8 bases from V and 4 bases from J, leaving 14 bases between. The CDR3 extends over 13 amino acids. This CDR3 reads CASGGASAETQYF. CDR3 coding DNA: TGTGCCAGCGGGGGGGCATCAGCAGAGACCCAGTACTTC.

The CDR3 DNA reads as TGCGCCAGCAGCTTAGGGGACAGGGCTAGCACAGATACGCAGTATTTT. Translated, it gives CASSLGDRASTDTQYF. The rearrangement joins TRBV5-1 to TRBJ2-3; 9 positions match TRBD1. Germline CDR1 and CDR2: SGHRS and YFSETQ. V lost 2 bases to trimming and J lost 0 bases; unmatched junction nucleotides: 4. The CDR3 has 16 residues.

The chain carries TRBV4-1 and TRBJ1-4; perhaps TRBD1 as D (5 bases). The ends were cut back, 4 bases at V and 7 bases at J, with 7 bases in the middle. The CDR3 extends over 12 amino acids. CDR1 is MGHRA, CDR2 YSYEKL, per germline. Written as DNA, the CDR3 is TGCGCCAGCAGCCCCGGGGGTGAAAAACTGTTTTTT. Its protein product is CASSPGGEKLFF.

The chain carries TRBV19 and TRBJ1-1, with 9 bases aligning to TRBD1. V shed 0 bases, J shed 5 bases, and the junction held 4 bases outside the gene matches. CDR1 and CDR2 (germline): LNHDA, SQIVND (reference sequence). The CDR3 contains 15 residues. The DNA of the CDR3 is TGTGCCAGTAGTATAGAAGGGACAGGGCGTACTGAAGCTTTCTTT. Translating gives CASSIEGTGRTEAFF.